This T cell receptor beta chain was documented in a study of blood T cell repertoires in COVID-19. Participants, 18 to 89 years old, spanned fewer than 25 US areas. Up to 2 weeks before entering the study, exposed participants had met a COVID-19 case. Authors' analysis steps: It was from reference gene primer amplification that nucleated cell counts were estimated. Produced via immunoSEQ multiplex PCR; TCRdb's table is partial and in-frame only. The V and J calls and clone size come from that table; D and trimming were worked out from the DNA. The sample records 270,000 or so clones, 70% to 90% being singletons. The trim removed 2 bases at V and 1 base at J, leaving 7 bases unmatched. This CDR3 comprises 16 residues. Germline V gives CDR1 SGHDT, CDR2 YYEEEE.

The TCR originated in a woman between 45 and 60 years old who had been exposed to COVID-19. Sequencing was carried out using PBMCs or T cells enriched from blood (not recorded which). V and J are TRBV5-6 and TRBJ1-1; 8 nucleotides line up with TRBD1. DNA of the CDR3: TGTGCCAGCAGCTTACCAACAGGGGGTCGGAACACTGAAGCTTTCTTT. Encoded protein: CASSLPTGGRNTEAFF. Full variable domain (rest looked up from reference TRBV5-6 and TRBJ1-1): DAGVTQSPTHLIKTRGQQVTLRCSPKSGHDTVSWYQQALGQGPQFIFQYYEEEERQRGNFPDRFSGHQFPNYSSELNVNALLLGDSALYLCASSLPTGGRNTEAFFGQGTRLTVV.